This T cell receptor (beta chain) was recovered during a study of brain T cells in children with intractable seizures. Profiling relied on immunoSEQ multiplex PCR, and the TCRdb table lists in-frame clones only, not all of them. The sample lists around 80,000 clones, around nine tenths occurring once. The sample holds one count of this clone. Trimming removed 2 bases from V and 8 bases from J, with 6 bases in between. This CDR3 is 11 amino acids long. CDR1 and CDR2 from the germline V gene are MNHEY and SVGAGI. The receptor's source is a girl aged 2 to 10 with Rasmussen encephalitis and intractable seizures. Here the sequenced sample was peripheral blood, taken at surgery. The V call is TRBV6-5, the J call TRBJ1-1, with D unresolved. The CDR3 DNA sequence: TGTGCCAGCAGTTACGCCAGCGAAGCTTTCTTT. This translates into CASSYASEAFF.